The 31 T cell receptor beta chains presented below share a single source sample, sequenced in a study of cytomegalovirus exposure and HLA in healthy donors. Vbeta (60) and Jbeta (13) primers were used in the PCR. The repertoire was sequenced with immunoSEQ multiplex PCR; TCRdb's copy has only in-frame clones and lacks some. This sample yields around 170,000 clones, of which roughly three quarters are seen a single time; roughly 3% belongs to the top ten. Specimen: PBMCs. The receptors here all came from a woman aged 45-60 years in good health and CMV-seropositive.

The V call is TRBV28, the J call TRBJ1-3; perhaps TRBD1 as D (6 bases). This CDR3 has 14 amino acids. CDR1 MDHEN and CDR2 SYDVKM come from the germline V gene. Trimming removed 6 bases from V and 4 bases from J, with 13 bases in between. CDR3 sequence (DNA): TGTGCCAGCAGACAGGGACAAACAGGAAACACCATATATTTT. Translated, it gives CASRQGQTGNTIYF.

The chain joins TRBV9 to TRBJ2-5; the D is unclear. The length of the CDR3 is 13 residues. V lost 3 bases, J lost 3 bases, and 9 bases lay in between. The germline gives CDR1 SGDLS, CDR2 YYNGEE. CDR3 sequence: CASSGRPEETQYF. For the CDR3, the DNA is TGTGCCAGCAGCGGTCGTCCCGAAGAGACCCAGTACTTC.

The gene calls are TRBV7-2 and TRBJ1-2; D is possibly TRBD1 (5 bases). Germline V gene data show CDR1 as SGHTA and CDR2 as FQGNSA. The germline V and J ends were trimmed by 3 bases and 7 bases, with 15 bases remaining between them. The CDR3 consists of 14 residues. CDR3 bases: TGTGCCAGCAGCTTGCAGGGTGCGCAAGCTGGCTACACCTTC. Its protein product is CASSLQGAQAGYTF.

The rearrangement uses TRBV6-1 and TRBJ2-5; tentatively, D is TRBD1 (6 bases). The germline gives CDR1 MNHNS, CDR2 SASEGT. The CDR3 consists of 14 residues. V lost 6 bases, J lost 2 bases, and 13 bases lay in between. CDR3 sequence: CASSPTGTQETQYF. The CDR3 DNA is TGTGCCAGCAGCCCTACAGGGACACAAGAGACCCAGTACTTC.

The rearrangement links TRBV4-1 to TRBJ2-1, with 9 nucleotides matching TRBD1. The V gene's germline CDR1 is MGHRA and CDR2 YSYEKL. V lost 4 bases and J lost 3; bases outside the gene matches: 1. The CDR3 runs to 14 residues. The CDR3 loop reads CASSRDRDYNEQFF. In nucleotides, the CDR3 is TGCGCCAGCAGCCGGGACAGGGACTACAATGAGCAGTTCTTC.

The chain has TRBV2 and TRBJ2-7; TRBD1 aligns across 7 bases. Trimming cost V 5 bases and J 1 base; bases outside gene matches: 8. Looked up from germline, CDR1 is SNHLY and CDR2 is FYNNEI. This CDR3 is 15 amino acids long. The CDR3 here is CASSKDRERSYEQYF. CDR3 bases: TGTGCCAGCAGTAAAGACAGGGAGAGATCCTACGAGCAGTACTTC.

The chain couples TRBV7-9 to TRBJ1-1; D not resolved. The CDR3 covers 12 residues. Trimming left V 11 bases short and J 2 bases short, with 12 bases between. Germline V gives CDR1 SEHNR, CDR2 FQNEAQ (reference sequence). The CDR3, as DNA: TGTGCCGGAAGGAGCGGAAACACTGAAGCTTTCTTT. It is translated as CAGRSGNTEAFF.

This CDR3 is CASSGGPSGNTIYF. Here the CDR3 DNA reads TGTGCCTCGTCAGGAGGGCCCTCTGGAAACACCATATATTTT. The V call is TRBV19, the J call TRBJ1-3; no definite D call. The CDR3 length is 14 residues. CDR1 and CDR2 from the germline V gene are LNHDA and SQIVND (reference sequence). V was cut by 11 bases and J by 0 bases, with 14 bases left in between.

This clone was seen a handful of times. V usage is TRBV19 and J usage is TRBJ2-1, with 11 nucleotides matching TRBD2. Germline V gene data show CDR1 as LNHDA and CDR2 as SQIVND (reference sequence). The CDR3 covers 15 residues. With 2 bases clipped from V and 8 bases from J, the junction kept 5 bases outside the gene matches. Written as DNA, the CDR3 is TGTGCCAGTAGTATAACTAGCGGGAGTTTGGATGAGCAGTTCTTC. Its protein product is CASSITSGSLDEQFF.

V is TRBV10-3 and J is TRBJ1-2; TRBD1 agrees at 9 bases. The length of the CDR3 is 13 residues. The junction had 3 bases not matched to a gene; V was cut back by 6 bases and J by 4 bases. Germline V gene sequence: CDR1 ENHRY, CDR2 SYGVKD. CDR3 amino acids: CAIRRDRAYGYTF. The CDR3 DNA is TGTGCCATCAGGAGGGACAGGGCCTATGGCTACACCTTC.

The CDR3 DNA sequence: TGTGCCAGCACCGCGGGGGGGAGCTCCTATAATTCACCCCTCCACTTT. Amino acid sequence: CASTAGGSSYNSPLHF. The rearrangement links TRBV9 to TRBJ1-6, with D tentatively TRBD1 (5 bases). Germline V gene lookup returns CDR1 SGDLS and CDR2 YYNGEE. V dropped 6 bases and J dropped 0 bases, with 13 bases sitting between them. This CDR3 contains 16 residues.

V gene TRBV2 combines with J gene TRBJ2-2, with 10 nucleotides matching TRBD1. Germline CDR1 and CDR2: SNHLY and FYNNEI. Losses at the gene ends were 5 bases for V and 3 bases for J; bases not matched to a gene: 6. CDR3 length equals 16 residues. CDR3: CASSITGTGDTGELFF. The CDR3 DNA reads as TGTGCCAGCAGTATTACCGGGACAGGGGACACCGGGGAGCTGTTTTTT. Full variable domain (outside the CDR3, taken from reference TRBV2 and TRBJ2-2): EPEVTQTPSHQVTQMGQEVILRCVPISNHLYFYWYRQILGQKVEFLVSFYNNEISEKSEIFDDQFSVERPDGSNFTLKIRSTKLEDSAMYFCASSITGTGDTGELFFGEGSRLTVL.

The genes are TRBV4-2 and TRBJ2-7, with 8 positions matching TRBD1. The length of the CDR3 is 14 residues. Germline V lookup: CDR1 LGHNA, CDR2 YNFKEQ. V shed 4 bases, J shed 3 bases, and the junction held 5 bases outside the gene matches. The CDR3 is CASSPWTGSYEQYF. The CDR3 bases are TGTGCCAGCAGCCCCTGGACAGGGAGCTACGAGCAGTACTTC.

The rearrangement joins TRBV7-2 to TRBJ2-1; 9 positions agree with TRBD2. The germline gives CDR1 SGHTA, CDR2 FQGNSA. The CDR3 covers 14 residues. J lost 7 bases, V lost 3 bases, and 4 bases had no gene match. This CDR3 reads CASSLGLAVNEQFF. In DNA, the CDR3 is TGTGCCAGCAGCTTGGGACTAGCTGTAAATGAGCAGTTCTTC.

The CDR3: CASSLGSRGSYEQYF. As DNA, the CDR3 is TGCGCCAGCAGCTTGGGTTCGCGGGGGTCCTACGAGCAGTACTTC. The gene calls are TRBV5-1 and TRBJ2-7; 7 bases fit TRBD2. Germline V gives CDR1 SGHRS, CDR2 YFSETQ. There are 15 residues in the CDR3. With V trimmed by 0 bases and J by 1 base, 4 bases remained unmatched.

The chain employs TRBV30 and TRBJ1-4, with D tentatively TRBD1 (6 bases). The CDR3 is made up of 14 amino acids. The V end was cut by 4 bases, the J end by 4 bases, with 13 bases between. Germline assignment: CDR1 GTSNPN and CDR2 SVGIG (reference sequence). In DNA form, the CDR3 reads TGTGCCTGGATGCAGGGGACTAATAATGAAAAACTGTTTTTT. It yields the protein CAWMQGTNNEKLFF.

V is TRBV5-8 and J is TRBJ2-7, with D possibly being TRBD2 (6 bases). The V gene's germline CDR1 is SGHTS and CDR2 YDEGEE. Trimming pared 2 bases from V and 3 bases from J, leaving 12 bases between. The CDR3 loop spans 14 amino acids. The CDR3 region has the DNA TGTGCCAGCAGCTTCGGAGGGAGGAACTACGAGCAGTACTTC. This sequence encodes CASSFGGRNYEQYF.

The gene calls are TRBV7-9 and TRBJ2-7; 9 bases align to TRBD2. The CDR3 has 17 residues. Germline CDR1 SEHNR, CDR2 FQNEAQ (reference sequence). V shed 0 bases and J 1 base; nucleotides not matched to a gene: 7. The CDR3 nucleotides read TGTGCCAGCAGCTTAGCGACTAGCGGCCCACCATCCTACGAGCAGTACTTC. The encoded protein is CASSLATSGPPSYEQYF.

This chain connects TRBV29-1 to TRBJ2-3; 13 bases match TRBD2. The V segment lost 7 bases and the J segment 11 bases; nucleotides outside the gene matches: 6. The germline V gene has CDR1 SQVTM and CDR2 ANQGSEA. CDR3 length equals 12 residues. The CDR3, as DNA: TGCAGCGGGGGGACTAGCGGGACAGTGCAGTATTTT. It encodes CSGGTSGTVQYF.

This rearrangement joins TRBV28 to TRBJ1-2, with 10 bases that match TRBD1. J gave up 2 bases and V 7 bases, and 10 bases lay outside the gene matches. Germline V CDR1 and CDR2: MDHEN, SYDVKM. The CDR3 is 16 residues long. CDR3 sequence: CASIPDRGRFNYGYTF. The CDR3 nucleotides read TGTGCCAGCATCCCCGACAGGGGGCGATTCAACTATGGCTACACCTTC.

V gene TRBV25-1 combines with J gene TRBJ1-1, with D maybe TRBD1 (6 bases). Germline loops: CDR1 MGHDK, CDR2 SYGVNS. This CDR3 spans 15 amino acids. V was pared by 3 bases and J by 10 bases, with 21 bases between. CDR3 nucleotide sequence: TGTGCCAGCAGTGATGGGTCAGGGGAAAGGAGGAGAGCTTTCTTT. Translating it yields CASSDGSGERRRAFF.

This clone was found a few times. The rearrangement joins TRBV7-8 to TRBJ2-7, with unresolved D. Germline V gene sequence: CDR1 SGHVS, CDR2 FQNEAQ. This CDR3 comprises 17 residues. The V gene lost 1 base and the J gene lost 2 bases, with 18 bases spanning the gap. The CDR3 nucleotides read TGTGCCAGCAGCTTAGGTGGCCAGCGCTCCACACCCTACGAGCAGTACTTC. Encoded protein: CASSLGGQRSTPYEQYF.

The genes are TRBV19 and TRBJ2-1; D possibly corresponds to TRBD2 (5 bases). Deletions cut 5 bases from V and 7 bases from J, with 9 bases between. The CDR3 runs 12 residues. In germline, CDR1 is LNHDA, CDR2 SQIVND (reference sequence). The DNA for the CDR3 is TGTGCCAGTAGTCTCACTAGGAATGAGCAGTTCTTC. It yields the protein CASSLTRNEQFF.

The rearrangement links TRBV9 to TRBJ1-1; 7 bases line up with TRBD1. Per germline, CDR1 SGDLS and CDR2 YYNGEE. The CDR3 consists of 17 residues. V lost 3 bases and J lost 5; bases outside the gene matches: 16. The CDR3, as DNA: TGTGCCAGCAGCGCCAACCGGGACAGTGTAAGAAGTACTGAAGCTTTCTTT. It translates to CASSANRDSVRSTEAFF. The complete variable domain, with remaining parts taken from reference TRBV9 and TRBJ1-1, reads DSGVTQTPKHLITATGQRVTLRCSPRSGDLSVYWYQQSLDQGLQFLIQYYNGEERAKGNILERFSAQQFPDLHSELNLSSLELGDSALYFCASSANRDSVRSTEAFFGQGTRLTVV.

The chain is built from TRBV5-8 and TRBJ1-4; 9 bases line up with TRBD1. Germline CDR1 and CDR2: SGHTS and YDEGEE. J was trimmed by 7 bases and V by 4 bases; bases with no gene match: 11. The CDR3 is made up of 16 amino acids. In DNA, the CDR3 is TGTGCCAGCAGCCAAGGAGCGGGACAGGGAGTTGAAAAACTGTTTTTT. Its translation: CASSQGAGQGVEKLFF.

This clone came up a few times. The CDR3 sequence: CASSPRGTSGGYNEQFF. Here the CDR3 DNA reads TGTGCCAGCTCACCACGGGGGACTAGCGGGGGATACAATGAGCAGTTCTTC. The chain combines TRBV18 with TRBJ2-1, with TRBD2 identical over 14 bases. V dropped 1 base and J dropped 4; count of bases not matched to a gene: 3. Germline CDR1 reads KGHSH; CDR2 reads LQKENI. The CDR3 loop spans 17 amino acids.

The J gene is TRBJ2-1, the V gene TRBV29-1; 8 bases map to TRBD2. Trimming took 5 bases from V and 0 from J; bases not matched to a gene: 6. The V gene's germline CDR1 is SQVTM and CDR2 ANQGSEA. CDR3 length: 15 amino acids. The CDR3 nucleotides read TGCAGCGTTCCTAGCGGGTCCAGCTCCTACAATGAGCAGTTCTTC. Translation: CSVPSGSSSYNEQFF.

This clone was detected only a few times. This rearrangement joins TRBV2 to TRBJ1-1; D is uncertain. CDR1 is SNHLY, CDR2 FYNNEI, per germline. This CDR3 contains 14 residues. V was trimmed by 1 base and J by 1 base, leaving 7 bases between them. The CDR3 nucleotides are TGTGCCAGCAGTGAAGAGCGGGGGAACACTGAAGCTTTCTTT. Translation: CASSEERGNTEAFF. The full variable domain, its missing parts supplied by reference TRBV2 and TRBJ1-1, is EPEVTQTPSHQVTQMGQEVILRCVPISNHLYFYWYRQILGQKVEFLVSFYNNEISEKSEIFDDQFSVERPDGSNFTLKIRSTKLEDSAMYFCASSEERGNTEAFFGQGTRLTVV.

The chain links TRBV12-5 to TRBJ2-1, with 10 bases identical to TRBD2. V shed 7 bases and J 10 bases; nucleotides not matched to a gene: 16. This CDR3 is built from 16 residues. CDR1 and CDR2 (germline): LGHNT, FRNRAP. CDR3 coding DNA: TGTGCTAGTGCCCGACCGAGCCCGGCTAGCGGGGGCGAGCAGTTCTTC. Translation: CASARPSPASGGEQFF.

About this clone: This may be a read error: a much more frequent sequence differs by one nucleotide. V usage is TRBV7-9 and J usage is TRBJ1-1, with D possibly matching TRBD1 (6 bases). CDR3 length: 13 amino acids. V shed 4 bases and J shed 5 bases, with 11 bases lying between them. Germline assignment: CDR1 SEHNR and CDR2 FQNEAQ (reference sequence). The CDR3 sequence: CASSSRGETEAFF. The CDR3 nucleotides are TGTGCCAGCAGCTCCAGGGGAGAAACTGAAGCTTTCTTT.

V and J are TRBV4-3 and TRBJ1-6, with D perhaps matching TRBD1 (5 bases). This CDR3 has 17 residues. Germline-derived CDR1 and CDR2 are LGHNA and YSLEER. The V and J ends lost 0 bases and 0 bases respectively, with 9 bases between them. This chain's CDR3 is CASSQDMQGSYNSPLHF. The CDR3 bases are TGCGCCAGCAGCCAAGATATGCAGGGCTCCTATAATTCACCCCTCCACTTT.